A selection of T cell receptor beta chains follows, all from one sample in a study of cytomegalovirus exposure and HLA in healthy donors. TCRdb's table, derived via immunoSEQ multiplex PCR, lists solely in-frame clones and lacks some. The table lists around 44,000 clones. The sample taken for sequencing was PBMCs. The source is a male donor in good health and CMV-seropositive. The CDR3 runs from the conserved cysteine through the conserved F or W. A D gene is named only where the DNA matches it firmly.

. TRBJ1-5 TRBV4-3 TGCGCCAGCAGCCAAGGGTGGGAGGCGGTCGGCAATCAGCCCCAGCATTTT CASSQGWEAVGNQPQHF
. TRBJ2-6 TRBV18 TGTGCCAGCTCACTACGTTCGCTAGACGGCGGGGCCAACGTCCTGACTTTC CASSLRSLDGGANVLTF
. TRBJ2-7 TRBV19 TGTGCCAGTAGCCTTCAGGGCGAGCAGTACTTC CASSLQGEQYF
TRBD1 TRBJ1-4 TRBV5-4 TGTGCCAGCAGCCCGACAGGGGATGGTAATGAAAAACTGTTTTTT CASSPTGDGNEKLFF
. TRBJ1-1 TRBV30 TGTGCCTGGAGCCTCAGGGTTGTAGCTTTCTTT CAWSLRVVAFF
. TRBJ2-3 TRBV6-5 TGTGCCAGCAGGGCCCCTCGGGAGTCGGATACGCAGTATTTT CASRAPRESDTQYF
TRBD1 TRBJ2-7 TRBV4-3 TGCGCCAGCAGCCAAGGCCGGGACAGCCGCTACGAGCAGTACTTC CASSQGRDSRYEQYF
TRBD1 TRBJ1-2 TRBV7-2 TGTGCCAGCAGCGAAAGACAGGGGGACTATGGCTACACCTTC CASSERQGDYGYTF
TRBD1 TRBJ2-3 TRBV19 TGTGCCAGTAGTATAAGGGGGCAGGCAACAGATACGCAGTATTTT CASSIRGQATDTQYF
TRBD2 TRBJ2-7 TRBV9 TGTGCCAGCAGCGTAGATGATAGCGGGGGATACGAGCAGTACTTC CASSVDDSGGYEQYF
. TRBJ2-3 TRBV2 TGTGCCAGCAGTGTGGTATGGACAACCACAGATACGCAGTATTTT CASSVVWTTTDTQYF
TRBD1 TRBJ2-5 TRBV18 TGTGCCAGCTCACCGACCGGGACAGGGGTAGAGACCCAGTACTTC CASSPTGTGVETQYF
. TRBJ2-2 TRBV5-5 TGTGCCAGCAGCTTGGAACAGGGGAACACCGGGGAGCTGTTTTTT CASSLEQGNTGELFF
TRBD1 TRBJ1-2 TRBV11-2 TGTGCCAGCAGCTTAACCCAGGGGGCTGGCTACACCTTC CASSLTQGAGYTF
. TRBJ2-7 TRBV7-9 TGTGCCAGCAGCAAAACCCCTTGGGGACAAGGAACTTACGAGCAGTACTTC CASSKTPWGQGTYEQYF
. TRBJ1-2 TRBV28 TGTGCCAGCAGTTACAGGGAGAATGGCTACACCTTC CASSYRENGYTF
TRBD1 TRBJ2-7 TRBV5-1 TGCGCCAGCAGCCCAAACTGGGACAGCCTAGAGCAGTACTTC CASSPNWDSLEQYF
TRBD1 TRBJ1-6 TRBV6-1 TGTGCCAGCGAGGGGACAGCCAATTCACCCCTCCACTTT CASEGTANSPLHF
TRBD1 TRBJ1-1 TRBV5-5 TGTGCCAGCAGCCCACGGCAGGGGGGCAGTATGAACACTGAAGCTTTCTTT CASSPRQGGSMNTEAFF
. TRBJ1-2 TRBV5-5 TGTGCCAGCAGCTTCGCTTGGGGGCCTGCTAACTATGGCTACACCTTC CASSFAWGPANYGYTF
. TRBJ1-5 TRBV30 TGTGCCTGGAGCCCAAATGTCGGGTCAAATCAGCCCCAGCATTTT CAWSPNVGSNQPQHF
. TRBJ2-1 TRBV27 TGTGCCAGCAGTTTCCTCGGGGGTGAGCAGTTCTTC CASSFLGGEQFF
TRBD1 TRBJ2-7 TRBV6-1 TGTGCCAGCAGTGTATCGGACAGGGGCGGATACGAGCAGTACTTC CASSVSDRGGYEQYF
. TRBJ2-2 TRBV7-2 TGTGCCAGCAGCCTTACAGGGCCCGGGGAGCTGTTTTTT CASSLTGPGELFF